Listed here are 9 T cell receptor beta chains from one sample, sequenced in a study of blood T cell repertoires in COVID-19. Clones were sequenced by immunoSEQ multiplex PCR, and TCRdb holds only the in-frame ones, with some missing. The table has more than 90,000 clones, roughly four fifths seen once; the top ten hold roughly 2.7%. The sample comprised peripheral blood. Source of these receptors: a man aged 50-59 years with acute or convalescent COVID-19.

The V gene is TRBV28, the J gene TRBJ1-2, with 9 bases that match TRBD1. V lost 6 bases, J lost 4 bases, and 6 bases stayed unmatched. Germline-derived CDR1 and CDR2 are MDHEN and SYDVKM. The CDR3 length is 14 residues. The CDR3 coding sequence is TGTGCCAGCAGGCGGGACAGGGCTTCCTATGGCTACACCTTC. It yields the protein CASRRDRASYGYTF.

The gene calls are TRBV14 and TRBJ2-1; no clear D gene. This CDR3 spans 14 amino acids. The V end was cut by 0 bases, the J end by 3 bases, with 6 bases between. Germline V gene lookup returns CDR1 SGHDN and CDR2 FVKESK. The CDR3 here is CASSQEANYNEQFF. In DNA form, the CDR3 reads TGTGCCAGCAGCCAAGAGGCCAACTACAATGAGCAGTTCTTC.

The chain recombines TRBV28 with TRBJ2-7; D gene uncertain. Germline CDR1 MDHEN, CDR2 SYDVKM. The CDR3 runs to 10 residues. Trimming took 7 bases from V and 4 from J, leaving 5 bases between them. Written as DNA, the CDR3 is TGTGCCAGCACCAAATACGAGCAGTACTTC. This encodes CASTKYEQYF.

CDR3 DNA: TGTGCCAGCAGTTCCTCAGCAGCGGGAGGGATAAGGTATGAGCAGTTCTTC. Its protein is CASSSSAAGGIRYEQFF. The rearrangement uses TRBV28 and TRBJ2-1, with 10 bases matching TRBD2. The germline V gene encodes CDR1 MDHEN and CDR2 SYDVKM. The trim removed 4 bases at V and 8 bases at J, leaving 14 bases unmatched. The CDR3 is made up of 17 amino acids.

This clone appeared once. The V and J genes are TRBV28 and TRBJ1-2; 7 nucleotides align to TRBD1. V was pared by 5 bases and J by 2 bases, with 8 bases of the junction left unmatched. The CDR3 runs 15 residues. Germline values: CDR1 MDHEN, CDR2 SYDVKM. The CDR3 reads CASSPYGTVNYGYTF. The DNA for the CDR3 is TGTGCCAGCAGTCCCTACGGGACAGTAAACTATGGCTACACCTTC.

The chain employs TRBV30 and TRBJ2-1; 11 bases line up with TRBD2. This CDR3 has 17 residues. CDR1 and CDR2 (germline): GTSNPN, SVGIG (reference sequence). The trim removed 3 bases at V and 0 bases at J, leaving 7 bases unmatched. Written as DNA, the CDR3 is TGTGCCTGGAGCTTCCTAGCGGGGGGAAGCTCCTACAATGAGCAGTTCTTC. Residues: CAWSFLAGGSSYNEQFF.

The V call is TRBV7-9, the J call TRBJ2-1, with D hard to call. This CDR3 contains 16 residues. Trimming cost V 0 bases and J 3 bases, with 12 bases left between them. Germline loops: CDR1 SEHNR, CDR2 FQNEAQ (reference sequence). The CDR3 nucleotides are TGTGCCAGCAGCTTAGCGATAGTTACTCTCTACAATGAGCAGTTCTTC. Its protein product is CASSLAIVTLYNEQFF.

Worth noting for this clone: The same CDR3 arises from other DNA sequences in this sample as well. J is TRBJ2-7 and V is TRBV5-1; 10 bases align to TRBD1. The CDR3 is 14 amino acids. Unmatched junction bases numbered 1, after V lost 0 bases and J lost 4 bases. Germline V lookup: CDR1 SGHRS, CDR2 YFSETQ. The CDR3 region is CASSLGQGAYEQYF. The DNA of the CDR3 is TGCGCCAGCAGCTTGGGACAGGGGGCTTACGAGCAGTACTTC.

The table lists this clone with a count of one. The chain carries TRBV7-9 and TRBJ2-1; 10 positions match TRBD2. This CDR3 comprises 15 residues. CDR1 and CDR2 from the germline V gene are SEHNR and FQNEAQ (reference sequence). With V trimmed by 5 bases and J by 2 bases, 3 bases remained unmatched. CDR3 in DNA: TGTGCCAGCAGCCCTAGCGGGAGTGCCTACAATGAGCAGTTCTTC. This codes for CASSPSGSAYNEQFF.